The T cell receptor beta chain described here comes from a study of blood T cell repertoires in COVID-19. Across the study: There were acute and convalescent COVID-19 samples, and they came from the United States, Italy and Spain. The analysed material was cDNA or gDNA that came from T cells, B-cell-depleted T cells, or PBMCs.

Measured with immunoSEQ multiplex PCR; TCRdb has only the in-frame clones, and not every one. This table has 130,000 to 150,000 clones, roughly 87% appearing once. Germline V gene sequence: CDR1 SQVTM, CDR2 ANQGSEA. V lost 4 bases and J lost 7; bases outside the gene matches: 15. This CDR3 has 16 residues. The sequencing input was peripheral blood. This chain uses TRBV29-1 with TRBJ2-1; 8 bases line up with TRBD2. The clonotype originates from a woman between 50 and 59 years old with acute or convalescent COVID-19. CDR3 nucleotide sequence: TGCAGCGTTGGTTGGGGGTCGGCCGGGAGGGATAATGAGCAGTTCTTC. Amino acid sequence: CSVGWGSAGRDNEQFF.